This T cell receptor (beta chain) was sequenced during a study of cytomegalovirus exposure and HLA in healthy donors. Study-wide points: A classifier reportedly called cytomegalovirus status with high sensitivity and specificity. Data from an earlier analysis indicated that most TCR beta V segments were productive either about 90% or about 30% of the time.

Concerning this clone itself: Its matching antigen is unknown.

V lost 1 base to trimming and J lost 1 base, with 10 bases between them. The germline V gene has CDR1 SGHDN and CDR2 FVKESK. This CDR3 comprises 15 residues. Primers: 60 Vbeta forward and 13 Jbeta reverse. The data were produced by immunoSEQ multiplex PCR, yet TCRdb's version contains in-frame clones alone and is incomplete. There are 80,000 to 95,000 clones in the sample; approximately 71% occur only once, and about a sixth lies in the top ten. Sequencing was done on a sample of PBMCs. The receptor comes from a young woman in good health and CMV-seropositive. J is TRBJ1-1 and V is TRBV14; no clear D gene. The DNA of the CDR3 is TGTGCCAGCAGCCAAGTATTTGCGGGGAACACTGAAGCTTTCTTT. Protein product: CASSQVFAGNTEAFF.